A single sample gave rise to the 8 T cell receptor beta chains below, sequenced in a study of Ad26.COV2.S vaccination and SARS-CoV-2 variants (dated by TCRdb to the early 2020s). The treatment or condition label, read with the paper, signifies: some 20 received Ad26.COV2.S at low or high dose, single or two shots; 5 received placebo; per-sample allocation not given. For vaccine and placebo recipients, repertoires were sequenced using samples collected on day 63 after the first injection. Library prep was done by the immunoSEQ multiplex PCR assay. The clones in this table, taken by TCRdb from immuneACCESS, are in-frame only. Not every clone is retained; where verified, under half of the shortfall comes from an unresolved V gene, and the cause of the rest is unknown. The sample data list about 680,000 clones, and approximately 88% of these were observed just once. The ten largest clones add up to over 1.3% of the sample.

Sequences were derived from peripheral blood, sampled in a trial of Ad26.COV2.S vaccine versus placebo. These receptors originate from a person between 18 and 60 years old who received the Ad26.COV2.S COVID-19 vaccine or a placebo.

The gene calls are TRBV20-1 and TRBJ2-7; no clear D gene. CDR1 and CDR2 (germline): DFQATT, SNEGSKA (reference sequence). Deletions cut 3 bases from V and 0 bases from J, with 6 bases between. The CDR3 length is 12 residues. As DNA, the CDR3 is TGCAGTGCTAGTTTTCTCTCCTACGAGCAGTACTTC. It is translated as CSASFLSYEQYF.

In regard to this clone: The junction and the germline gene differ at one end; a read error may be behind it. The chain combines TRBV7-3 with TRBJ2-2, with 7 bases lining up with TRBD1. The CDR3 has 16 amino acids. Germline V CDR1 and CDR2: SGHTA, FQGTGA. CDR3 DNA sequence: TGTGCCAGCAGCATAACCGGGACAGCGAACACCGGGGAGCTGTTTTTT. Protein product: CASSITGTANTGELFF.

This chain connects TRBV19 to TRBJ2-7, with TRBD2 as a possible D gene (5 bases). This CDR3 is 15 amino acids long. Deletions cut 5 bases from V and 0 bases from J, with 14 bases between. Germline V CDR1 and CDR2: LNHDA, SQIVND (reference sequence). The CDR3: CASSGVSGSSYEQYF. In DNA, the CDR3 is TGTGCCAGTAGTGGGGTGAGCGGAAGCTCCTACGAGCAGTACTTC.

This chain uses TRBV29-1 with TRBJ2-7; D not resolved. The V gene lost 2 bases and the J gene lost 4 bases, with 3 bases spanning the gap. From germline, CDR1 is SQVTM and CDR2 ANQGSEA. The CDR3 runs 10 residues. The CDR3 nucleotides read TGCAGCGTTGAAAGGTACGAGCAGTACTTC. It specifies CSVERYEQYF.

The chain recombines TRBV4-1 with TRBJ2-3; 8 bases align to TRBD2. CDR3 length: 16 residues. V was pared by 0 bases and J by 3 bases, with 5 bases of the junction left unmatched. Per germline, CDR1 MGHRA and CDR2 YSYEKL. This CDR3 reads CASSQDRAGGTDTQYF. DNA for the CDR3: TGCGCCAGCAGCCAAGATCGGGCGGGGGGAACAGATACGCAGTATTTT.

This chain links TRBV6-5 with TRBJ2-5, with a possible D match to TRBD1 (5 bases). CDR1 is MNHEY and CDR2 is SVGAGI in the germline V gene. V was clipped by 0 bases and J by 3 bases, with 14 bases between them. This CDR3 has 16 residues. CDR3 residues: CASSYSGLPHKETQYF. The CDR3 DNA sequence: TGTGCCAGCAGTTACTCGGGGCTACCACACAAAGAGACCCAGTACTTC.

The chain is built from TRBV6-5 and TRBJ2-7; D could derive from TRBD1 or TRBD2 (7 bases each). The V end lost 0 bases, the J end lost 4 bases, and 16 bases lay between the germline ends. The germline V gene has CDR1 MNHEY and CDR2 SVGAGI. The CDR3 has 16 amino acids. Here the CDR3 reads CASSYSMPGGAYEQYF. CDR3 nucleotide sequence: TGTGCCAGCAGTTACTCAATGCCAGGGGGGGCGTACGAGCAGTACTTC.

The CDR3 DNA reads TGCGCCAGCAGTGGACAGCCTGGAAACACCATATATTTT. This sequence encodes CASSGQPGNTIYF. The chain employs TRBV10-1 and TRBJ1-3; D might be TRBD1 (5 bases). V dropped 4 bases and J dropped 2 bases, with 6 bases sitting between them. CDR3 length: 13 residues. Germline V CDR1 and CDR2: WNHNN, SYGVQD (reference sequence).